The clone carrying this TCR beta chain was seen a handful of times. Its target is not known. Positively selected for CCR7, the CD45RO-negative cells used as naive CD8 cells excluded terminally differentiated effector memory CD45RA+ cells. The sample originates from a study of shared clonotypes between healthy human individuals. Study observations and caveats: Larger richness was generally estimated for naive than memory subsets.

It was across several immunoSEQ plates that each subset's genomic DNA was evenly split. The method was immunoSEQ multiplex PCR; TCRdb's version includes in-frame clones alone and lacks a portion of them. Of about 2.1 million clones detected, about 93% appear once; the ten largest clones hold roughly 1.7%. The clonotype originates from a man aged 18 to 35 in good health. Some clones in this sample may be carry-over from other donors' samples. The specimen was naive CD8+ T cells from PBMCs.

CDR3 region: CASGTGGFQPQHF. The CDR3 coding sequence is TGTGCCAGTGGGACAGGGGGCTTTCAGCCCCAGCATTTT. The chain couples TRBV19 to TRBJ1-5; 12 nucleotides align to TRBD1. The germline V gene has CDR1 LNHDA and CDR2 SQIVND (reference sequence). The CDR3 sequence is 13 residues long. After removal of 8 bases from V and 6 bases from J, the junction contained 2 bases not matched to a gene.